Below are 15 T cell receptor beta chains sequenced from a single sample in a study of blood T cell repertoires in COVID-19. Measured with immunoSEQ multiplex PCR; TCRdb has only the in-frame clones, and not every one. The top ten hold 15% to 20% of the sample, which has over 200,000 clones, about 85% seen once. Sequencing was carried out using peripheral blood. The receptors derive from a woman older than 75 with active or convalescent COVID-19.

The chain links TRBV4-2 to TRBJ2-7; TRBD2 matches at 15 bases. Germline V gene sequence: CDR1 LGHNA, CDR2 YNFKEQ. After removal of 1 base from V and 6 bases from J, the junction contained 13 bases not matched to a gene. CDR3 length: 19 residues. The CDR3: CASSQGGTSGRRIGSEQYF. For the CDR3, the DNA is TGTGCCAGCAGCCAAGGGGGGACTAGCGGGAGGCGAATCGGGAGCGAGCAGTACTTC.

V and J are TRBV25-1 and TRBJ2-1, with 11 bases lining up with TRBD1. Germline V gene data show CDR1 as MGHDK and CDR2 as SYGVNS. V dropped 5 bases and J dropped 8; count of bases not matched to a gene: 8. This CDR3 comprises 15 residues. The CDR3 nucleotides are TGTGCCAGCAGTATCACCGGGACAGGGGGACATGAGCAGTTCTTC. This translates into CASSITGTGGHEQFF.

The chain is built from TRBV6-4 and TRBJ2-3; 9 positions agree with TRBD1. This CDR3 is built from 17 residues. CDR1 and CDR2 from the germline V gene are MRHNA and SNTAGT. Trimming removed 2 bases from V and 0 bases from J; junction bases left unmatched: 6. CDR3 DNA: TGTGCCAGCAGTGACACCCCGACAGGGGGTAGCACAGATACGCAGTATTTT. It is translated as CASSDTPTGGSTDTQYF.

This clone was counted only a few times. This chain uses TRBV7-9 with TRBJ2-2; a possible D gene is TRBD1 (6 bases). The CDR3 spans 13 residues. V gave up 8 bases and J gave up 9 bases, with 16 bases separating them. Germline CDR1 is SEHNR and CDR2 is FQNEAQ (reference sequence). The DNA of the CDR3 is TGTGCCAGCCTGGGACACCTTGGTTGGGAGCTGTTTTTT. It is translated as CASLGHLGWELFF. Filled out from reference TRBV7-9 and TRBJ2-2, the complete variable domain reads DTGVSQNPRHKITKRGQNVTFRCDPISEHNRLYWYRQTLGQGPEFLTYFQNEAQLEKSRLLSDRFSAERPKGSFSTLEIQRTEQGDSAMYLCASLGHLGWELFFGEGSRLTVL.

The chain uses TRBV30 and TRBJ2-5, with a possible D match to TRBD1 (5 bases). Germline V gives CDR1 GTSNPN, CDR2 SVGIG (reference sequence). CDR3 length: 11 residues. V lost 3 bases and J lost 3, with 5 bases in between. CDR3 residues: CAWRTEETQYF. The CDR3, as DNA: TGTGCCTGGAGGACAGAAGAGACCCAGTACTTC.

The CDR3 sequence: CASSILDVRGTHTF. The CDR3 DNA reads as TGTGCCAGCAGCATCTTAGACGTCAGGGGGACGCACACCTTC. The gene calls are TRBV7-9 and TRBJ1-2, with TRBD1 identical over 7 bases. With 5 bases clipped from V and 12 bases from J, the junction kept 15 bases outside the gene matches. The length of the CDR3 is 14 residues. Per germline, CDR1 SEHNR and CDR2 FQNEAQ (reference sequence).

The CDR3 loop is CAISDRDSYNEQFF. CDR3 nucleotide sequence: TGTGCCATCAGTGACCGGGACTCATACAATGAGCAGTTCTTC. This sequence joins TRBV10-3 and TRBJ2-1; the D gene is possibly TRBD2 (6 bases). This CDR3 spans 14 amino acids. CDR1 is ENHRY and CDR2 is SYGVKD in the germline V gene. The V gene lost 3 bases and the J gene lost 4 bases, with 10 bases spanning the gap.

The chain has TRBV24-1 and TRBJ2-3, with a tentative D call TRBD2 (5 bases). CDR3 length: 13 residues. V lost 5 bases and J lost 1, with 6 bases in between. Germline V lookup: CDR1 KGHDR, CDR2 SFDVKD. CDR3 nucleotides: TGTGCCACCAGTGCCGGGGGCACAGATACGCAGTATTTT. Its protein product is CATSAGGTDTQYF.

CDR3 DNA: TGTGCCAGCAGCTTATGGGGGACAGGGGCTTTCTTT. It codes for CASSLWGTGAFF. The genes are TRBV11-2 and TRBJ1-1; 9 nucleotides align to TRBD1. Germline V gene sequence: CDR1 SGHAT, CDR2 FQNNGV. The CDR3 consists of 12 residues. Trimming at V came to 2 bases and at J to 11 bases, leaving 3 bases not matched to a gene.

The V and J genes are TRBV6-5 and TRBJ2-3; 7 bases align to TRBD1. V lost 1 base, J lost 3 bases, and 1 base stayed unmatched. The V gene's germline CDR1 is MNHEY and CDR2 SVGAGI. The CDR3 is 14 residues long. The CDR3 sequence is CASSYYRGTDTQYF. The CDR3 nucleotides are TGTGCCAGCAGTTACTACAGGGGAACAGATACGCAGTATTTT.

CDR3 coding DNA: TGCGCCAGCAGCTCAACAGGGAAAGAGGCCGGGGAGCTGTTTTTT. It yields the protein CASSSTGKEAGELFF. The rearrangement links TRBV5-1 to TRBJ2-2, with TRBD1 as a possible D gene (6 bases). The CDR3 length is 15 residues. V lost 3 bases and J lost 6, with 15 bases in between. Germline assignment: CDR1 SGHRS and CDR2 YFSETQ.

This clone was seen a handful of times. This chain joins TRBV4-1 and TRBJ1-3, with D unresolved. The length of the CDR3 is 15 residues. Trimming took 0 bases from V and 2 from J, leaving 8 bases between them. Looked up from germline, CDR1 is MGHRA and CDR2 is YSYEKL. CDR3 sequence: CASSQDSPTGNTIYF. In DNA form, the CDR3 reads TGCGCCAGCAGCCAAGATTCCCCAACTGGAAACACCATATATTTT.

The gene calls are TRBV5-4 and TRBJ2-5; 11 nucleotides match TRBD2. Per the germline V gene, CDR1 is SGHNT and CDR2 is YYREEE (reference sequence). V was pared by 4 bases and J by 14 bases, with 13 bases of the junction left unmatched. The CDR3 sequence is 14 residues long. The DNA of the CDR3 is TGTGCCAGCAGCCAAAAGACTAGCGGGGAGAATATATACTTC. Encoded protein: CASSQKTSGENIYF.

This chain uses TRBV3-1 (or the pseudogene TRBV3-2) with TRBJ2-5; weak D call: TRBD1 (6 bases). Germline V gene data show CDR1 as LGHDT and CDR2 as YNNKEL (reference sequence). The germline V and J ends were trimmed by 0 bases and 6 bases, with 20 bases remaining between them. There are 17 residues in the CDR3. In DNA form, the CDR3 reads TGTGCCAGCAGCCAAGAAGGGACACAGCTAGTGGGGAAGACCCAGTACTTC. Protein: CASSQEGTQLVGKTQYF.

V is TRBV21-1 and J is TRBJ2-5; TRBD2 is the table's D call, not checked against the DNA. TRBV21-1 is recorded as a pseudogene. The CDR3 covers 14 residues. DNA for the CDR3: TGTGCCAGCGTCGAAGGGGAGGACCAAGAGACCCAGTACTTC. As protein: CASVEGEDQETQYF.